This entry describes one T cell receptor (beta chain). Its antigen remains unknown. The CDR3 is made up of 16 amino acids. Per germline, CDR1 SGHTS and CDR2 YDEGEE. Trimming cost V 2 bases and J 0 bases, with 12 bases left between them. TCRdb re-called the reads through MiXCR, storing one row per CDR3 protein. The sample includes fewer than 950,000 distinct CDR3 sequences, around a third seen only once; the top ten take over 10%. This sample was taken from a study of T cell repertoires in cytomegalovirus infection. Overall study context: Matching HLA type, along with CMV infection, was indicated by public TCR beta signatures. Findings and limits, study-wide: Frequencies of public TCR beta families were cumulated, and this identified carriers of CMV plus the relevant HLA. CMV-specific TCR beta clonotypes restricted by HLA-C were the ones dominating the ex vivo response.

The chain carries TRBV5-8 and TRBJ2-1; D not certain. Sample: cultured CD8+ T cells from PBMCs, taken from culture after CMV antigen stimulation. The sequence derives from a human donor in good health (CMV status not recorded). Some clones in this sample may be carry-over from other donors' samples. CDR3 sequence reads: CASSLGWLGSYNEQFF. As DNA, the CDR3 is TGTGCCAGCAGCTTAGGGTGGCTCGGCTCCTACAATGAGCAGTTCTTC. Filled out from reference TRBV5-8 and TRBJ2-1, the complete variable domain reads EAGVTQSPTHLIKTRGQQATLRCSPISGHTSVYWYQQALGLGLQFLLWYDEGEERNRGNFPPRFSGRQFPNYSSELNVNALELEDSALYLCASSLGWLGSYNEQFFGPGTRLTVL.